These 21 T cell receptor beta chains share one sample of origin, sequenced in a study of T cells in Graves' hyperthyroidism and ophthalmopathy. Amplification yielded TCR beta CDR3 regions, with RNA transcripts as the source. The primer set for the first-round RT-PCR of the TCR CDR3 was HTBI. TCRdb reanalysed the multiplex PCR reads using MiXCR and keeps one entry per CDR3 protein. Here the sample spans approximately 530,000 distinct CDR3 sequences, roughly 21% being singletons. The specimen was blood. These receptors all stem from a man aged 40-55 years with Graves' ophthalmopathy.

This clonotype was picked up one time. The chain uses TRBV3-1 and TRBJ1-1; D is unclear. This CDR3 region has 16 residues. CDR1 and CDR2 from the germline V gene are LGHDT and YNNKEL (reference sequence). The V end lost 0 bases, the J end lost 6 bases, and 17 bases lay between the germline ends. For the CDR3, the DNA is TGTGCCAGCAGCCAAGAAGGAACTTGGAGACGGGCTGAAGCTTTCTTT. Amino acids: CASSQEGTWRRAEAFF.

This clonotype has a count of ten or more. This chain uses TRBV2 with TRBJ2-2, with D unclear. Germline V gene lookup returns CDR1 SNHLY and CDR2 FYNNEI. The CDR3 contains 12 residues. Trimming removed 7 bases from V and 3 bases from J, with 6 bases in between. CDR3 DNA: TGTGCCAGCACCCCCTACACCGGGGAGCTGTTTTTT. Its translation is CASTPYTGELFF.

Notes on this clonotype: A much larger clone lies one base from this, so it may be a read error. The chain joins TRBV11-2 to TRBJ2-5; D is unclear. From germline, CDR1 is SGHAT and CDR2 FQNNGV. V was shortened by 1 base and J by 5 bases, with 5 bases between the two germline ends. This CDR3 comprises 12 residues. CDR3 residues: CASSLAIETQYF. The CDR3 DNA reads as TGTGCCAGCAGCTTAGCGATCGAGACCCAGTACTTC.

This clonotype was seen more than once but under ten times. The chain combines TRBV7-9 with TRBJ2-7; 8 bases are shared with TRBD1. Germline loops: CDR1 SEHNR, CDR2 FQNEAQ (reference sequence). This CDR3 region has 15 residues. The V segment lost 1 base and the J segment 6 bases; nucleotides outside the gene matches: 8. This CDR3 is CASSLVATTGGEQYF. CDR3 bases: TGTGCCAGCAGCTTAGTAGCCACCACAGGGGGCGAGCAGTACTTC.

There are a few counts of this clonotype. This chain links TRBV7-8 with TRBJ2-5; D gene unclear. Germline CDR1 reads SGHVS; CDR2 reads FQNEAQ. Trimming removed 5 bases at V and 4 bases at J, with 14 bases between. This CDR3 contains 14 residues. The CDR3 DNA follows: TGTGCCAGCAGCCCCCGACCGAGGAGAGAGACCCAGTACTTC. It yields the protein CASSPRPRRETQYF. The full variable domain, completed using reference TRBV7-8 and TRBJ2-5, is GAGVSQSPRYKVAKRGQDVALRCDPISGHVSLFWYQQALGQGPEFLTYFQNEAQLDKSGLPSDRFFAERPEGSVSTLKIQRTQQEDSAVYLCASSPRPRRETQYFGPGTRLLVL.

This clonotype was detected ten times or more. The chain carries TRBV30 and TRBJ2-1, with TRBD1 matching 9 bases. The germline CDR1 and CDR2 sequences are GTSNPN and SVGIG (reference sequence). The CDR3 is made up of 13 amino acids. Germline trimming cut 4 bases from V and 7 bases from J; bases unmatched to any gene: 5. The CDR3 coding sequence is TGTGCCTGGACCGGGACAGGGCGAAATGAGCAGTTCTTC. Translated: CAWTGTGRNEQFF.

This chain links TRBV15 with TRBJ2-7, with TRBD2 identical over 8 bases. The CDR3 covers 13 residues. In germline, CDR1 is LNHNV, CDR2 YYDKDF (reference sequence). The V and J ends lost 5 bases and 4 bases, in that order; junction bases with no gene match: 4. CDR3 in DNA: TGTGCCACCAGCGAGCGGGGGTTGTACGAGCAGTACTTC. Translating it yields CATSERGLYEQYF.

Regarding this clonotype: This clone may be a read error of a much larger clone one base away. The chain carries TRBV2 and TRBJ2-3; 9 bases align to TRBD2. Germline V gene sequence: CDR1 SNHLY, CDR2 FYNNEI. There are 15 residues in the CDR3. CDR3 in DNA: TGTGCCAGCAATGAATTAGCGGGGGCCACAGATACGCAGTATTTT. Amino acids: CASNELAGATDTQYF.

The V and J genes are TRBV20-1 and TRBJ1-4; no clear D. Germline CDR1 reads DFQATT; CDR2 reads SNEGSKA (reference sequence). The CDR3 contains 15 residues. The V end lost 0 bases, the J end lost 0 bases, and 8 bases lay between the germline ends. The CDR3 DNA reads as TGCAGTGCTAGAGATCCCCCTGCAACTAATGAAAAACTGTTTTTT. Translation gives CSARDPPATNEKLFF.

Many counts were recorded for this clonotype. V usage is TRBV18 and J usage is TRBJ1-1; D not certain. The V end lost 0 bases, the J end lost 2 bases, and 7 bases lay between the germline ends. The CDR3 consists of 14 residues. Germline V gives CDR1 KGHSH, CDR2 LQKENI. This CDR3 is CASSPPNRNTEAFF. DNA of the CDR3: TGTGCCAGCTCACCACCCAACAGAAACACTGAAGCTTTCTTT. The full variable domain, its missing parts supplied by reference TRBV18 and TRBJ1-1, is NAGVMQNPRHLVRRRGQEARLRCSPMKGHSHVYWYRQLPEEGLKFMVYLQKENIIDESGMPKERFSAEFPKEGPSILRIQQVVRGDSAAYFCASSPPNRNTEAFFGQGTRLTVV.

The CDR3 nucleotides are TGTGCCTGGAGGAAACTTGGCACAGATACGCAGTATTTT. Its protein product is CAWRKLGTDTQYF. The gene calls are TRBV30 and TRBJ2-3; no reliable D call. Germline V gene sequence: CDR1 GTSNPN, CDR2 SVGIG (reference sequence). The length of the CDR3 is 13 residues. The germline V and J ends were trimmed by 3 bases and 1 base, with 8 bases remaining between them. Looking up the rest from reference TRBV30 and TRBJ2-3 gives the full variable domain: SQTIHQWPATLVQPVGSPLSLECTVEGTSNPNLYWYRQAAGRGLQLLFYSVGIGQISSEVPQNLSASRPQDRQFILSSKKLLLSDSGFYLCAWRKLGTDTQYFGPGTRLTVL.

This clonotype was recorded at least ten times. The chain combines TRBV28 with TRBJ2-7; D gene ambiguous. Trimming stripped 2 bases from V and 4 bases from J, with 9 bases between. Germline loops: CDR1 MDHEN, CDR2 SYDVKM. This CDR3 has 13 residues. Written as DNA, the CDR3 is TGTGCCAGCAGTTTACTTCGATGGTACGAGCAGTACTTC. This encodes CASSLLRWYEQYF.

This clonotype has ten or more counts. This sequence joins TRBV13 and TRBJ1-1; D uncertain. This CDR3 spans 12 amino acids. Trimming took 8 bases from V and 2 from J, leaving 9 bases between them. CDR1 and CDR2 (germline): PRHDT, FYEKMQ (reference sequence). The CDR3: CASRWENTEAFF. CDR3 in DNA: TGTGCCAGCCGTTGGGAAAACACTGAAGCTTTCTTT.

V is TRBV5-1 and J is TRBJ1-1, with D perhaps matching TRBD1 (5 bases). Germline V gene sequence: CDR1 SGHRS, CDR2 YFSETQ. There are 15 residues in the CDR3. Trimming removed 3 bases from V and 1 base from J, with 13 bases in between. The CDR3 region is CASSSWRGRNTEAFF. CDR3 bases: TGCGCCAGCAGCTCCTGGAGGGGCAGGAACACTGAAGCTTTCTTT.

This clonotype was recorded many times. V gene TRBV7-2 combines with J gene TRBJ1-1; 7 nucleotides agree with TRBD1. Germline-derived CDR1 and CDR2 are SGHTA and FQGNSA. This CDR3 region has 15 residues. J gave up 5 bases and V 4 bases, and 10 bases lay outside the gene matches. Here the CDR3 reads CASSSLQGGGTEAFF. The CDR3 DNA reads as TGTGCCAGCAGCTCACTCCAGGGGGGAGGGACTGAAGCTTTCTTT.

The table lists this clonotype with a few counts. The chain employs TRBV5-5 and TRBJ1-2; no reliable D call. Trimming pared 0 bases from V and 5 bases from J, leaving 14 bases between. CDR3 length equals 15 residues. CDR1 is SGHKS, CDR2 YYEKEE, per germline (reference sequence). In nucleotides, the CDR3 is TGTGCCAGCAGCTTGGCCGAGGTCCCTATTTATGGCTACACCTTC. This sequence encodes CASSLAEVPIYGYTF.

DNA for the CDR3: TGCGCCAGCAGCCAACCTACAACTAGGCGGAATGGCGAGACCCAGTACTTC. It specifies CASSQPTTRRNGETQYF. The V call is TRBV4-1, the J call TRBJ2-5; D is perhaps TRBD2 (5 bases). Trimming stripped 2 bases from V and 5 bases from J, with 21 bases between. Germline CDR1 is MGHRA and CDR2 is YSYEKL. The CDR3 has 17 amino acids.

This clonotype came up many times. This sequence joins TRBV7-2 and TRBJ1-2; TRBD1 might be the D (6 bases). Trimming removed 1 base from V and 8 bases from J, with 11 bases in between. Germline CDR1 reads SGHTA; CDR2 reads FQGNSA. The CDR3 has 13 amino acids. For the CDR3, the DNA is TGTGCCAGCAGCTTAGGGGGGGCGCGCGGCTACACCTTC. Translation: CASSLGGARGYTF. The full variable domain, completed using reference TRBV7-2 and TRBJ1-2, is GAGVSQSPSNKVTEKGKDVELRCDPISGHTALYWYRQSLGQGLEFLIYFQGNSAPDKSGLPSDRFSAERTGGSVSTLTIQRTQQEDSAVYLCASSLGGARGYTFGSGTRLTVV.

The chain has TRBV7-9 and TRBJ1-3; D gene uncertain. V was trimmed by 1 base and J by 2 bases, leaving 9 bases between them. Germline-derived CDR1 and CDR2 are SEHNR and FQNEAQ (reference sequence). The CDR3 totals 15 residues. CDR3 in amino acids: CASSLEHIAGNTIYF. The DNA of the CDR3 is TGTGCCAGCAGCTTAGAGCACATAGCTGGAAACACCATATATTTT.

This clonotype was detected a few times. V usage is TRBV27 and J usage is TRBJ1-5; D is ambiguous. The germline CDR1 and CDR2 sequences are MNHEY and SMNVEV (reference sequence). This CDR3 has 16 amino acids. With 0 bases removed from V and 5 bases from J, the gap between germline ends came to 14 bases. The CDR3 DNA reads as TGTGCCAGCAGTTTATCGGCCTCACTAGCATATCAGCCCCAGCATTTT. It is translated as CASSLSASLAYQPQHF.

The chain recombines TRBV6-5 with TRBJ1-2; D remains ambiguous. The CDR3 runs to 15 residues. V was clipped by 1 base and J by 0 bases, with 9 bases between them. Per germline, CDR1 MNHEY and CDR2 SVGAGI. DNA of the CDR3: TGTGCCAGCAGTTACTTACAGCAATCTAACTATGGCTACACCTTC. It encodes CASSYLQQSNYGYTF.